The 19 T cell receptor beta chains given below trace back to one sample, sequenced in a study of CD8 T cells in ankylosing spondylitis. TCRdb redid the calling of the 5' RACE reads with MiXCR, one entry per CDR3 protein. The sample yields 450,000 to 550,000 distinct CDR3 sequences, over 4% seen once. General study points: Seemingly distinctive of ankylosing spondylitis blood was a TCR beta motif formed by eight highly homologous variants.

No antigen has been assigned to these receptors. The sample consisted of blood, either unsorted or a sorted T cell fraction (not recorded which). All receptors derive from a male donor with ankylosing spondylitis.

This rearrangement joins TRBV7-8 to TRBJ2-7; D gene ambiguous. The CDR3 loop spans 16 amino acids. CDR1 and CDR2 from the germline V gene are SGHVS and FQNEAQ. V lost 3 bases and J 1 base, leaving 16 bases between the germline ends. The DNA of the CDR3 is TGTGCCAGCAGCTTCTCACAGTTCACTGCTTCCTACGAGCAGTACTTC. Encoded protein: CASSFSQFTASYEQYF.

In this sample, this clonotype turned up many times. The chain couples TRBV7-9 to TRBJ2-5; D unresolved. This CDR3 comprises 13 residues. CDR1 and CDR2 (germline): SEHNR, FQNEAQ (reference sequence). V shed 5 bases and J shed 1 base, with 8 bases lying between them. The CDR3 loop reads CASSPLTQETQYF. The DNA for the CDR3 is TGTGCCAGCAGCCCCCTTACCCAAGAGACCCAGTACTTC.

This clonotype was seen repeatedly, ten times or more. The CDR3 here is CASSNRGYEQYF. CDR3 nucleotides: TGTGCCAGCAGCAACCGGGGTTACGAGCAGTACTTC. V usage is TRBV12-3 or TRBV12-4 and J usage is TRBJ2-7; possibly TRBD2 for D (5 bases). The V end was cut by 6 bases, the J end by 4 bases, with 10 bases between. The CDR3 has 12 amino acids.

The chain has TRBV7-2 and TRBJ2-7; 10 bases are a match to TRBD1. Unmatched junction bases numbered 10, after V lost 2 bases and J lost 6 bases. Per the germline V gene, CDR1 is SGHTA and CDR2 is FQGNSA. The CDR3 is 16 amino acids. The CDR3 spells CASSLRAAGQGLEQYF. CDR3 in DNA: TGTGCCAGCAGCTTAAGGGCGGCGGGACAGGGGCTCGAGCAGTACTTC.

Regarding this clonotype: Possible read error: a much larger clone is one base away. The gene calls are TRBV7-9 and TRBJ2-5; 10 bases align to TRBD2. Germline V gene sequence: CDR1 SEHNR, CDR2 FQNEAQ (reference sequence). Trimming took 4 bases from V and 9 from J; bases not matched to a gene: 11. The CDR3 totals 15 residues. CDR3 DNA: TGTGCCAGCAGCTGGACTAGCGGACTGCAGAAGGCCCAGTACTTC. Its protein is CASSWTSGLQKAQYF.

The rearrangement links TRBV12-3 or TRBV12-4 to TRBJ2-3; D is perhaps TRBD2 (6 bases). The CDR3 is made up of 15 amino acids. Trimming cost V 5 bases and J 4 bases, with 16 bases left between them. The CDR3 DNA is TGTGCCAGCAGTCCCGGGGGAGCGTGGGCAGATACGCAGTATTTT. It is translated as CASSPGGAWADTQYF.

This sequence joins TRBV6-2 or TRBV6-3 and TRBJ2-1, with 11 nucleotides matching TRBD2. Germline lookup yields CDR1 MNHEY and CDR2 SVGEGT. CDR3 length equals 15 residues. V was clipped by 7 bases and J by 10 bases; unmatched bases: 12. The DNA for the CDR3 is TGTGCCAGCAACGATACCCCACTAGCGGGAGACGAGCAGTTCTTC. Translated, it gives CASNDTPLAGDEQFF.

At least ten counts were recorded for this clonotype. The V and J genes are TRBV6-6 and TRBJ2-7; tentative D call: TRBD2 (5 bases). Trimming pared 8 bases from V and 6 bases from J, leaving 14 bases between. CDR3 length: 12 residues. Per germline, CDR1 MNHNY and CDR2 SVGAGI (reference sequence). The CDR3 spells CASGSPGSEQYF. The CDR3 nucleotides are TGTGCCAGCGGATCACCGGGATCCGAGCAGTACTTC.

This clonotype was detected only a few times. The rearrangement joins TRBV28 to TRBJ2-1, with no clear D. Germline CDR1 and CDR2: MDHEN and SYDVKM. CDR3 length equals 11 residues. The ends were cut back, 7 bases at V and 5 bases at J, with 6 bases in the middle. In nucleotides, the CDR3 is TGTGCCAGCAAAGTCCACAATGAGCAGTTCTTC. Translated, it gives CASKVHNEQFF.

This clonotype was recorded at least ten times. The chain uses TRBV9 and TRBJ1-3, with unresolved D. V gave up 4 bases and J gave up 2 bases, with 13 bases separating them. The CDR3 is 15 residues long. Looked up from germline, CDR1 is SGDLS and CDR2 is YYNGEE. The CDR3 protein is CASSLYPGTGNTIYF. The CDR3 DNA follows: TGTGCCAGCAGCCTTTATCCGGGTACTGGAAACACCATATATTTT.

The sample holds many counts of this clonotype. The J gene is TRBJ2-1, the V gene TRBV4-2; TRBD2 agrees at 7 bases. The CDR3 loop spans 16 amino acids. Per the germline V gene, CDR1 is LGHNA and CDR2 is YNFKEQ. V was pared by 6 bases and J by 2 bases, with 10 bases of the junction left unmatched. The CDR3 loop reads CASSPSGAGAYNEQFF. DNA for the CDR3: TGTGCCAGCAGTCCATCTGGCGCGGGGGCCTACAATGAGCAGTTCTTC.

The chain combines TRBV7-9 with TRBJ2-1; a weak D match, TRBD1 (7 bases). The length of the CDR3 is 14 residues. Germline V gene sequence: CDR1 SEHNR, CDR2 FQNEAQ (reference sequence). The V gene lost 3 bases and the J gene lost 8 bases, with 14 bases spanning the gap. The CDR3 region is CASSFNRGGHEQFF. The DNA of the CDR3 is TGTGCCAGCAGCTTTAACAGGGGAGGACATGAGCAGTTCTTC.

This clonotype was seen many times. The chain is built from TRBV6-6 and TRBJ1-5; D is possibly TRBD1 (5 bases). The CDR3 length is 13 residues. Trimming cost V 10 bases and J 0 bases, with 10 bases left between them. Germline V gene lookup returns CDR1 MNHNY and CDR2 SVGAGI (reference sequence). CDR3 sequence (DNA): TGTGCCACACGGGACTATAGCAATCAGCCCCAGCATTTT. Translating it yields CATRDYSNQPQHF.

Ten or more counts support this clonotype. The rearrangement joins TRBV28 to TRBJ2-3, with TRBD2 as a possible D gene (5 bases). Germline V gene sequence: CDR1 MDHEN, CDR2 SYDVKM. V lost 6 bases and J lost 3, with 7 bases in between. The CDR3 spans 12 residues. The CDR3 spells CASRAETDTQYF. CDR3 DNA: TGTGCCAGCAGAGCGGAGACAGATACGCAGTATTTT. Using reference TRBV28 and TRBJ2-3 for the parts outside the CDR3, the full variable domain is DVKVTQSSRYLVKRTGEKVFLECVQDMDHENMFWYRQDPGLGLRLIYFSYDVKMKEKGDIPEGYSVSREKKERFSLILESASTNQTSMYLCASRAETDTQYFGPGTRLTVL.

The sample holds many counts of this clonotype. The chain uses TRBV5-1 and TRBJ1-1, with 9 bases fitting TRBD1. V lost 5 bases and J lost 1; bases outside the gene matches: 9. The length of the CDR3 is 16 residues. Looked up from germline, CDR1 is SGHRS and CDR2 is YFSETQ. In DNA form, the CDR3 reads TGCGCCAGCAGTTTCACAGGGGGCATGACGAACACTGAAGCTTTCTTT. This codes for CASSFTGGMTNTEAFF.

The chain recombines TRBV5-1 with TRBJ2-7, with a weak D call TRBD1 (6 bases). The CDR3 has 15 amino acids. The V end lost 4 bases, the J end lost 0 bases, and 14 bases lay between the germline ends. Germline CDR1 SGHRS, CDR2 YFSETQ. The CDR3 DNA reads TGCGCCAGCAGCCTCTCAGGGGCCTCCTCCTACGAGCAGTACTTC. Translating gives CASSLSGASSYEQYF.

This clonotype occurred many times. The chain carries TRBV7-2 and TRBJ1-5, with D possibly matching TRBD1 (5 bases). Looked up from germline, CDR1 is SGHTA and CDR2 is FQGNSA. The CDR3 has 15 amino acids. Trimming removed 2 bases at V and 7 bases at J, with 15 bases between. The CDR3 is CASSLYGREGQPQHF. The CDR3 coding sequence is TGTGCCAGCAGCTTATACGGCAGGGAAGGACAGCCCCAGCATTTT.

In this sample, this clonotype turned up many times. The chain is built from TRBV5-6 and TRBJ2-1, with D uncertain. The CDR3 runs 15 residues. Per the germline V gene, CDR1 is SGHDT and CDR2 is YYEEEE. V shed 5 bases and J shed 4 bases, with 16 bases lying between them. The CDR3 reads CASRPDLGSYNEQFF. DNA of the CDR3: TGTGCCAGCAGGCCCGACTTGGGTAGTTACAATGAGCAGTTCTTC.

This clonotype was found many times. In DNA, the CDR3 is TGTGCCAGCAGTTTCGACAGGGCGGGACCTGAAGCTTTCTTT. Protein: CASSFDRAGPEAFF. The chain carries TRBV7-2 and TRBJ1-1; 7 bases map to TRBD1. In germline, CDR1 is SGHTA, CDR2 FQGNSA. J was trimmed by 6 bases and V by 6 bases; bases with no gene match: 10. There are 14 residues in the CDR3.